This TCR beta chain was captured in a study of blood T cell repertoires in COVID-19. Study in general: COVID-19 samples from acute and convalescent phases originated in the United States, Italy and Spain. T cells, B-cell-depleted T cells, or PBMCs provided the cDNA or gDNA that served as material.

The ends were cut back, 5 bases at V and 4 bases at J, with 14 bases in the middle. The germline V gene has CDR1 MNHEY and CDR2 SMNVEV (reference sequence). This CDR3 comprises 15 residues. How the authors handled the data: Estimation of nucleated cell counts was performed using reference gene primer amplification. TCRdb's table, derived via immunoSEQ multiplex PCR, lists solely in-frame clones and lacks some. V and J calls and clone size are those listed in that table; D and trimming were worked out from the DNA. The table shows roughly 250,000 clones, with 79% occurring only once. The sequenced material came from peripheral blood. The sequence was collected from a woman aged 40 to 50 with active or convalescent COVID-19. The genes are TRBV27 and TRBJ2-2; possibly TRBD1 for D (6 bases). CDR3 sequence: CASSPRIGGTGELFF. CDR3 in DNA: TGTGCCAGCAGTCCCCGGATAGGGGGCACCGGGGAGCTGTTTTTT.